A single sample is the source of the 30 T cell receptor beta chains below, sequenced in a study of cytomegalovirus exposure and HLA in healthy donors. Generated by immunoSEQ multiplex PCR, the TCRdb table keeps only in-frame clones and is missing some. The data show tens of thousands of clones, approximately 90% seen once. Sequenced sample: PBMCs. Source of these receptors: a woman in her late teens or twenties in good health and CMV-seropositive.

This clone occurred a few times. This sequence joins TRBV18 and TRBJ1-1; D might be TRBD1 (5 bases). Trimming left V 1 base short and J 3 bases short, with 12 bases between. The CDR3 is 15 residues long. The germline V gene has CDR1 KGHSH and CDR2 LQKENI. The CDR3 nucleotides are TGTGCCAGCTCACCACGGGAACCGGGGGACACTGAAGCTTTCTTT. This sequence encodes CASSPREPGDTEAFF.

The rearrangement links TRBV5-5 to TRBJ2-2, with D uncertain. The germline gives CDR1 SGHKS, CDR2 YYEKEE (reference sequence). Trimming took off 3 bases at V and 0 bases at J, with 6 bases between the two ends. The CDR3 is made up of 14 amino acids. Here the CDR3 DNA reads TGTGCCAGCAGCTATACACCGAACACCGGGGAGCTGTTTTTT. It encodes CASSYTPNTGELFF.

J is TRBJ2-1 and V is TRBV5-4; 11 bases align to TRBD2. V lost 7 bases to trimming and J lost 4 bases; unmatched junction nucleotides: 7. CDR1 and CDR2 (germline): SGHNT, YYREEE (reference sequence). This CDR3 is 15 amino acids long. The CDR3, as DNA: TGTGCCAGCGGTCTAGCGGGGGGCCAATACAATGAGCAGTTCTTC. This codes for CASGLAGGQYNEQFF.

The V gene is TRBV19, the J gene TRBJ1-1; D possibly corresponds to TRBD1 (6 bases). V was clipped by 1 base and J by 3 bases, with 12 bases between them. The CDR3 extends over 15 amino acids. Germline assignment: CDR1 LNHDA and CDR2 SQIVND (reference sequence). The CDR3 DNA reads TGTGCCAGTAGTATAGGAGGGGGAGTGGACACTGAAGCTTTCTTT. It codes for CASSIGGGVDTEAFF.

The V gene is TRBV6-4, the J gene TRBJ2-1; 8 bases fit TRBD2. The CDR3 has 14 amino acids. V was clipped by 4 bases and J by 3 bases; unmatched bases: 2. The germline V gene encodes CDR1 MRHNA and CDR2 SNTAGT. The CDR3 coding sequence is TGTGCCAGCAGTGCCGGGACTAGCTACAATGAGCAGTTCTTC. It is translated as CASSAGTSYNEQFF.

V usage is TRBV29-1 and J usage is TRBJ2-7, with D possibly matching TRBD1 (5 bases). Trimming stripped 0 bases from V and 4 bases from J, with 10 bases between. The germline V gene encodes CDR1 SQVTM and CDR2 ANQGSEA. The CDR3 consists of 13 residues. For the CDR3, the DNA is TGCAGCGTTGAAGATTCAGGGATGTACGAGCAGTACTTC. Translation: CSVEDSGMYEQYF.

The gene calls are TRBV29-1 and TRBJ2-6; TRBD1 matches 7 bases. V gave up 6 bases and J gave up 0 bases; unmatched junction bases: 14. The CDR3 runs to 18 residues. The germline CDR1 and CDR2 sequences are SQVTM and ANQGSEA. The CDR3 nucleotides are TGCAGCGTGGAGACAGGGTCCGGTTCCAGCTCTGGGGCCAACGTCCTGACTTTC. Translation gives CSVETGSGSSSGANVLTF.

The chain recombines TRBV4-1 with TRBJ2-4; 7 positions agree with TRBD1. CDR1 is MGHRA and CDR2 is YSYEKL in the germline V gene. V was pared by 1 base and J by 4 bases, with 7 bases of the junction left unmatched. This CDR3 has 16 residues. The CDR3 nucleotides are TGCGCCAGCAGCCAAGGATCCGGGACAGCAAAAAACATTCAGTACTTC. Its translation is CASSQGSGTAKNIQYF.

The V call is TRBV7-2, the J call TRBJ1-5; no clear D. The germline V and J ends were trimmed by 5 bases and 4 bases, with 9 bases remaining between them. The CDR3 totals 13 residues. CDR1 is SGHTA, CDR2 FQGNSA, per germline. In DNA form, the CDR3 reads TGTGCCAGCAGCCCCGCGGGGAATCAGCCCCAGCATTTT. It translates to CASSPAGNQPQHF.

This chain connects TRBV19 to TRBJ1-1; 9 nucleotides line up with TRBD1. CDR3 length: 15 residues. With V trimmed by 3 bases and J by 8 bases, 10 bases remained unmatched. CDR1 and CDR2 (germline): LNHDA, SQIVND (reference sequence). As DNA, the CDR3 is TGTGCCAGTAGTATTGGGCCCGCGGGGACAGGGGAAGCTTTCTTT. Protein product: CASSIGPAGTGEAFF.

The rearrangement links TRBV6-5 to TRBJ2-5, with D perhaps TRBD2 (6 bases). The germline V and J ends were trimmed by 0 bases and 7 bases, with 12 bases remaining between them. From germline, CDR1 is MNHEY and CDR2 SVGAGI. This CDR3 comprises 14 residues. In DNA form, the CDR3 reads TGTGCCAGCAGTTACTCGGAGGGTTCGGTGACCCAGTACTTC. Amino acids: CASSYSEGSVTQYF.

This sequence joins TRBV10-1 and TRBJ2-7; D gene unclear. Germline CDR1 WNHNN, CDR2 SYGVQD (reference sequence). Trimming removed 3 bases from V and 3 bases from J, with 3 bases in between. This CDR3 is built from 11 residues. In DNA form, the CDR3 reads TGCGCCAGCAGTGACGGCTACGAGCAGTACTTC. Encoded protein: CASSDGYEQYF.

The V call is TRBV5-6, the J call TRBJ2-1; TRBD1 is a possible D gene (6 bases). Per the germline V gene, CDR1 is SGHDT and CDR2 is YYEEEE. This CDR3 is 15 amino acids long. V lost 2 bases and J 8 bases, leaving 17 bases between the germline ends. The CDR3: CASSFGTNDRHEQFF. For the CDR3, the DNA is TGTGCCAGCAGCTTCGGGACAAATGATAGGCATGAGCAGTTCTTC.

This rearrangement joins TRBV7-2 to TRBJ2-3; 7 nucleotides line up with TRBD1. With V trimmed by 5 bases and J by 1 base, 6 bases remained unmatched. CDR1 and CDR2 from the germline V gene are SGHTA and FQGNSA. The CDR3 is made up of 15 amino acids. The CDR3 loop reads CASSLGQARTDTQYF. The CDR3 DNA follows: TGTGCCAGCAGCCTCGGACAGGCGCGCACAGATACGCAGTATTTT.

The CDR3 DNA sequence: TGTGCCAGCAGTGCGACAGGGGCTACAGATACGCAGTATTTT. Amino acids: CASSATGATDTQYF. The rearrangement uses TRBV6-4 and TRBJ2-3; 8 positions agree with TRBD1. The trim removed 4 bases at V and 3 bases at J, leaving 3 bases unmatched. The CDR3 sequence is 14 residues long. Germline V gene lookup returns CDR1 MRHNA and CDR2 SNTAGT.

CDR3 sequence (DNA): TGTGCCAGCAGCTTAGAGGGGGGGCGGCTAGGGAACACTGAAGCTTTCTTT. It specifies CASSLEGGRLGNTEAFF. This chain connects TRBV7-6 to TRBJ1-1; maybe TRBD1 (6 bases). The CDR3 is 17 amino acids. The V gene lost 1 base and the J gene lost 1 base, with 16 bases spanning the gap. The germline CDR1 and CDR2 sequences are SGHVS and FNYEAQ.

This clone was seen a handful of times. The chain joins TRBV6-5 to TRBJ1-1; 8 bases are a match to TRBD1. The CDR3 covers 15 residues. Trimming took 0 bases from V and 1 from J; bases not matched to a gene: 1. Germline assignment: CDR1 MNHEY and CDR2 SVGAGI. CDR3 protein: CASSYSGTGNTEAFF. The CDR3 coding sequence is TGTGCCAGCAGTTACTCGGGGACAGGGAACACTGAAGCTTTCTTT.

This clone occurred once. The J gene is TRBJ1-2, the V gene TRBV6-5; the match to TRBD1 covers 9 bases. With V trimmed by 6 bases and J by 8 bases, 7 bases remained unmatched. Per germline, CDR1 MNHEY and CDR2 SVGAGI. The CDR3 is 13 residues long. The CDR3 region is CASSYRTGDGYTF. The CDR3 DNA reads TGTGCCAGCAGCTATCGGACAGGGGACGGCTACACCTTC.

The chain joins TRBV6-1 to TRBJ1-1; D is undetermined. Germline V gene lookup returns CDR1 MNHNS and CDR2 SASEGT. With 2 bases removed from V and 6 bases from J, the gap between germline ends came to 10 bases. The CDR3 length is 13 residues. The CDR3: CASSETGFAEAFF. CDR3 nucleotide sequence: TGTGCCAGCAGTGAAACCGGGTTCGCTGAAGCTTTCTTT.

This clone showed up just once. The genes are TRBV19 and TRBJ2-3; possible D gene TRBD2, 6 bases. From germline, CDR1 is LNHDA and CDR2 SQIVND (reference sequence). V lost 5 bases and J lost 3, with 24 bases in between. CDR3 length equals 18 residues. CDR3: CASSGPLSGTPSTDTQYF. The CDR3 region has the DNA TGTGCCAGTAGTGGACCCTTATCCGGGACTCCCTCTACAGATACGCAGTATTTT.

The chain employs TRBV2 and TRBJ2-3; 12 bases map to TRBD2. CDR1 SNHLY and CDR2 FYNNEI come from the germline V gene. The CDR3 covers 19 residues. With V trimmed by 5 bases and J by 6 bases, 18 bases remained unmatched. The DNA of the CDR3 is TGTGCCAGCAGTACAATTCGGACTAGCGGGAACCGAGTTGCGGATACGCAGTATTTT. Translation gives CASSTIRTSGNRVADTQYF.

This rearrangement joins TRBV10-3 to TRBJ1-2; a possible D gene is TRBD1 (5 bases). This CDR3 is built from 14 residues. Germline CDR1 is ENHRY and CDR2 is SYGVKD. V lost 3 bases and J 2 bases, leaving 10 bases between the germline ends. The CDR3 is CAISEGDWNYGYTF. CDR3 DNA: TGTGCCATCAGTGAAGGGGATTGGAACTATGGCTACACCTTC.

This clone was seen just once. The chain links TRBV18 to TRBJ1-1; the D gene is possibly TRBD1 (5 bases). V was cut by 5 bases and J by 1 base, with 20 bases left in between. This CDR3 is 17 amino acids long. Germline loops: CDR1 KGHSH, CDR2 LQKENI. The CDR3 here is CASSENRQSGRNTEAFF. CDR3 nucleotide sequence: TGTGCCAGCTCAGAGAATCGACAGTCCGGGAGGAACACTGAAGCTTTCTTT.

The rearrangement uses TRBV19 and TRBJ1-2; D gene uncertain. Germline V gene lookup returns CDR1 LNHDA and CDR2 SQIVND (reference sequence). V lost 1 base, J lost 0 bases, and 21 bases lay in between. CDR3 length equals 19 residues. CDR3 loop: CASSIVVGGWASANYGYTF. CDR3 nucleotide sequence: TGTGCCAGTAGTATAGTCGTTGGTGGTTGGGCTTCAGCTAACTATGGCTACACCTTC.

The V call is TRBV30, the J call TRBJ1-2; D gene ambiguous. Germline lookup yields CDR1 GTSNPN and CDR2 SVGIG (reference sequence). The V gene lost 4 bases and the J gene lost 8 bases, with 14 bases spanning the gap. This CDR3 contains 12 residues. The CDR3 reads CAWISDYSGYTF. The DNA for the CDR3 is TGTGCCTGGATTTCAGATTATTCGGGCTACACCTTC.

The chain employs TRBV2 and TRBJ2-5; maybe TRBD2 (6 bases). The V end lost 6 bases, the J end lost 5 bases, and 10 bases lay between the germline ends. There are 12 residues in the CDR3. The germline CDR1 and CDR2 sequences are SNHLY and FYNNEI. The CDR3 nucleotides are TGTGCCAGCAGGGACTATTCGGAGACCCAGTACTTC. The encoded protein is CASRDYSETQYF.

This clone was picked up one time. The V and J genes are TRBV4-3 and TRBJ1-4; TRBD1 is a possible D gene (6 bases). V was pared by 2 bases and J by 7 bases, with 17 bases between. CDR1 and CDR2 (germline): LGHNA, YSLEER. The CDR3 spans 16 residues. CDR3 coding DNA: TGCGCCAGCAGCCAAATATTACAGGGTGGGAGTGAAAAACTGTTTTTT. Translation: CASSQILQGGSEKLFF.

The CDR3 bases are TGTGCCAGCAGTTACTCTCAGTTTCACACCGGGGAGCTGTTTTTT. Its protein is CASSYSQFHTGELFF. The chain has TRBV6-5 and TRBJ2-2; D remains unclear. CDR3 length equals 15 residues. Germline CDR1 and CDR2: MNHEY and SVGAGI. Trimming cost V 0 bases and J 3 bases, with 8 bases left between them.

In its sample, this clone is medium-sized. The same CDR3 can be traced to other DNA sequences in this sample. This chain connects TRBV2 to TRBJ2-1; 14 nucleotides agree with TRBD2. V was clipped by 4 bases and J by 5 bases; unmatched bases: 1. The germline gives CDR1 SNHLY, CDR2 FYNNEI. The CDR3 spans 15 residues. Here the CDR3 DNA reads TGTGCCAGCAGTGGACTAGCGGGGGGGGACAATGAGCAGTTCTTC. Translated: CASSGLAGGDNEQFF.

V is TRBV7-9 and J is TRBJ1-1, with TRBD1 identical over 9 bases. The CDR3 spans 13 residues. From germline, CDR1 is SEHNR and CDR2 FQNEAQ (reference sequence). Trimming at V came to 5 bases and at J to 5 bases, leaving 3 bases not matched to a gene. CDR3 amino acids: CASSEGTGTEAFF. CDR3 DNA: TGTGCCAGCAGCGAGGGGACAGGGACTGAAGCTTTCTTT.